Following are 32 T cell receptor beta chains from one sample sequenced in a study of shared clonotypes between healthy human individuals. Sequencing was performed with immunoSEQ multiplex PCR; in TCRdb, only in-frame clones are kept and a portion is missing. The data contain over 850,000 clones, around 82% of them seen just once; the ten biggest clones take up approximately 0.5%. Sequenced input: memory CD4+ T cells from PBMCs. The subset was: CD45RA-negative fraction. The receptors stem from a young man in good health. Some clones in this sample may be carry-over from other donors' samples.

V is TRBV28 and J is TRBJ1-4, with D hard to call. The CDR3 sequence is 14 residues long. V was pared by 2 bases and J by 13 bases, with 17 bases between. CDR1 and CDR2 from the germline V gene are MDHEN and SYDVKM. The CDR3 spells CASSLVAGMRGLFF. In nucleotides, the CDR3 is TGTGCCAGCAGTTTAGTGGCGGGGATGAGAGGACTGTTTTTT. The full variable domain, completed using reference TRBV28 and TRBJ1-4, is DVKVTQSSRYLVKRTGEKVFLECVQDMDHENMFWYRQDPGLGLRLIYFSYDVKMKEKGDIPEGYSVSREKKERFSLILESASTNQTSMYLCASSLVAGMRGLFFGSGTQLSVL.

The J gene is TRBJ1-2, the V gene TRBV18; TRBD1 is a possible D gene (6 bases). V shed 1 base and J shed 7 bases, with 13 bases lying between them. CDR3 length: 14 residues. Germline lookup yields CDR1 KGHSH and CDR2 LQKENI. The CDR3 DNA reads TGTGCCAGCTCACCACAGGCAGGGGCCGCTGGCTACACCTTC. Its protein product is CASSPQAGAAGYTF.

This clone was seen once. Here the CDR3 reads CASSSPGQPYEQYF. The CDR3 DNA reads as TGTGCCAGCAGTTCACCGGGACAGCCTTACGAGCAGTACTTC. The chain recombines TRBV28 with TRBJ2-7; TRBD1 aligns across 7 bases. After removal of 4 bases from V and 4 bases from J, the junction contained 7 bases not matched to a gene. Germline CDR1 reads MDHEN; CDR2 reads SYDVKM. This CDR3 region has 14 residues.

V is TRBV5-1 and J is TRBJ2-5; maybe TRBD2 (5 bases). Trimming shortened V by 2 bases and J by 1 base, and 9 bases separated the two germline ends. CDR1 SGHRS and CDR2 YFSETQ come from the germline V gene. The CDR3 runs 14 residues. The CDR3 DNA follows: TGCGCCAGCAGCTTCCCCGGGGTCCAAGAGACCCAGTACTTC. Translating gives CASSFPGVQETQYF.

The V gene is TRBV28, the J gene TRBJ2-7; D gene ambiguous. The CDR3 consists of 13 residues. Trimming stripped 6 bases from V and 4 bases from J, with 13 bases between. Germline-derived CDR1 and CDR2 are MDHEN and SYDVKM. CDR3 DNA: TGTGCCAGCAGCTCCGGAGCCGTTTACGAGCAGTACTTC. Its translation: CASSSGAVYEQYF.

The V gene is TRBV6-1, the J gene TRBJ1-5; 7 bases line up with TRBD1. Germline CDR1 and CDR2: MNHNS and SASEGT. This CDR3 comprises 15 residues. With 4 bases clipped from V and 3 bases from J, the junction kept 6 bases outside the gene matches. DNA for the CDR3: TGTGCCAGCAGTGTTTGGGGACAGCCCAATCAGCCCCAGCATTTT. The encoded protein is CASSVWGQPNQPQHF.

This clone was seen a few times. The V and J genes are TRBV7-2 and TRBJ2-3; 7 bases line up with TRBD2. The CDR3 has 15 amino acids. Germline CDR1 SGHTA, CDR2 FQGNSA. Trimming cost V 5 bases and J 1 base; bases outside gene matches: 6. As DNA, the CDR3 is TGTGCCAGCAGCGGGGAGGGGTTTCGCACAGATACGCAGTATTTT. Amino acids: CASSGEGFRTDTQYF.

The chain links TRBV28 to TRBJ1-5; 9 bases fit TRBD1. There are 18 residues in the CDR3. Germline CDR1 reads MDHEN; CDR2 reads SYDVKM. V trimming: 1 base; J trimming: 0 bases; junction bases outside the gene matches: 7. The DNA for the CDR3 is TGTGCCAGCAGTTTATTAGGGACAGGGCTCTATAGCAATCAGCCCCAGCATTTT. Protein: CASSLLGTGLYSNQPQHF.

The CDR3 DNA reads as TGTGCCAGTACCGACGGATACAATCAGCCCCAGCATTTT. This codes for CASTDGYNQPQHF. V usage is TRBV19 and J usage is TRBJ1-5; no firm D call. Germline CDR1 and CDR2: LNHDA and SQIVND (reference sequence). The CDR3 length is 13 residues. Trimming shortened V by 7 bases and J by 3 bases, and 10 bases separated the two germline ends.

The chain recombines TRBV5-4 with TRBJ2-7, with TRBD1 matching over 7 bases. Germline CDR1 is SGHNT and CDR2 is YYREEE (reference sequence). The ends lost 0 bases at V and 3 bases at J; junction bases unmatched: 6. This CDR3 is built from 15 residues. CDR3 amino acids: CASSLAGTVIYEQYF. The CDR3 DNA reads TGTGCCAGCAGCTTGGCCGGGACAGTTATCTACGAGCAGTACTTC.

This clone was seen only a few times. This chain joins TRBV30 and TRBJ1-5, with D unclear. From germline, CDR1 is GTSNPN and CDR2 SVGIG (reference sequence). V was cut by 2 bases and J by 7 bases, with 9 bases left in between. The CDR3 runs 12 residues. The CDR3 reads CAWSQDRQPQHF. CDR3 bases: TGTGCCTGGAGTCAGGACCGGCAGCCCCAGCATTTT. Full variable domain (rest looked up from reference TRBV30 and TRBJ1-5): SQTIHQWPATLVQPVGSPLSLECTVEGTSNPNLYWYRQAAGRGLQLLFYSVGIGQISSEVPQNLSASRPQDRQFILSSKKLLLSDSGFYLCAWSQDRQPQHFGDGTRLSIL.

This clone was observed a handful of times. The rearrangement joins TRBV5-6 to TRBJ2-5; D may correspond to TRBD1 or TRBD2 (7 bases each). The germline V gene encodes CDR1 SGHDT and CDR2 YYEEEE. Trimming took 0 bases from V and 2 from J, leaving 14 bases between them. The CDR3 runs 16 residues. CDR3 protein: CASSLVGRGGQETQYF. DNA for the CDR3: TGTGCCAGCAGCTTGGTGGGCAGGGGGGGACAAGAGACCCAGTACTTC. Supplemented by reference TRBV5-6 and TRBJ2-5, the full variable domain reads DAGVTQSPTHLIKTRGQQVTLRCSPKSGHDTVSWYQQALGQGPQFIFQYYEEEERQRGNFPDRFSGHQFPNYSSELNVNALLLGDSALYLCASSLVGRGGQETQYFGPGTRLLVL.

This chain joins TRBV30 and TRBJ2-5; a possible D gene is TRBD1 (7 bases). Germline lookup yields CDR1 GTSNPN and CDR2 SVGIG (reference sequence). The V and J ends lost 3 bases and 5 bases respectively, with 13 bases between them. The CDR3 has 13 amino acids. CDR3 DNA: TGTGCCTGGAGAGTTGCAGGGGGGGAGACCCAGTACTTC. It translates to CAWRVAGGETQYF.

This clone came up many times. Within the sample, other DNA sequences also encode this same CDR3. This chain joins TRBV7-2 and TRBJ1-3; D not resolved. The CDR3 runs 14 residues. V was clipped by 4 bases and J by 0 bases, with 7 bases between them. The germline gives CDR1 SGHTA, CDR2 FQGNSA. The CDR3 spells CASSSGFSGNTIYF. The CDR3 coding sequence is TGTGCCAGCAGCTCGGGGTTCTCTGGAAACACCATATATTTT. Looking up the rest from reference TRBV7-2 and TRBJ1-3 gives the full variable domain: GAGVSQSPSNKVTEKGKDVELRCDPISGHTALYWYRQSLGQGLEFLIYFQGNSAPDKSGLPSDRFSAERTGGSVSTLTIQRTQQEDSAVYLCASSSGFSGNTIYFGEGSWLTVV.

The CDR3 protein is CASSLSRLPGEQFF. The CDR3 DNA is TGTGCCAGCAGTTTATCGAGGCTCCCGGGGGAGCAGTTCTTC. The rearrangement joins TRBV27 to TRBJ2-1; the D gene is possibly TRBD2 (5 bases). Germline V gene lookup returns CDR1 MNHEY and CDR2 SMNVEV (reference sequence). The CDR3 consists of 14 residues. The V gene lost 0 bases and the J gene lost 10 bases, with 13 bases spanning the gap.

Here the CDR3 DNA reads TGCGCCAGCAGCGCACCTAGGACTAGCGGTTCACCGTACCACAATGAGCAGTTCTTC. Translated, it gives CASSAPRTSGSPYHNEQFF. V is TRBV5-1 and J is TRBJ2-1; 10 positions agree with TRBD2. Per the germline V gene, CDR1 is SGHRS and CDR2 is YFSETQ. The CDR3 is 19 amino acids. The V gene end was trimmed by 4 bases and the J gene end by 5 bases; junction bases not matched to a gene: 18. Variable domain in full (rest from reference TRBV5-1 and TRBJ2-1): KAGVTQTPRYLIKTRGQQVTLSCSPISGHRSVSWYQQTPGQGLQFLFEYFSETQRNKGNFPGRFSGRQFSNSRSEMNVSTLELGDSALYLCASSAPRTSGSPYHNEQFFGPGTRLTVL.

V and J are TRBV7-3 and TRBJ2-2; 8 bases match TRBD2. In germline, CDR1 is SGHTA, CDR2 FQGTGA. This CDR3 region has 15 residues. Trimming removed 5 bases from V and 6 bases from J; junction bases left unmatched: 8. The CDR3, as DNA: TGTGCCAGCAGCGTGCAAGCGGGAGTGGCCGGGGAGCTGTTTTTT. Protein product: CASSVQAGVAGELFF.

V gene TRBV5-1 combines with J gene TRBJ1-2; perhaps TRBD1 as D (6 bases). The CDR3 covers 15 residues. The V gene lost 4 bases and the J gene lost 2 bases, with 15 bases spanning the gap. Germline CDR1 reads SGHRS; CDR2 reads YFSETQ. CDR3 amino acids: CASSRREGDNYGYTF. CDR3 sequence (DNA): TGCGCCAGCAGCCGCAGGGAGGGGGACAACTATGGCTACACCTTC.

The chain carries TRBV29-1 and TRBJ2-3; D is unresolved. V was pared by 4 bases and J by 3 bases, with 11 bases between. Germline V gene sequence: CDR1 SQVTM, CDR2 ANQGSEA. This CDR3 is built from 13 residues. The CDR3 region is CSVGVGRTDTQYF. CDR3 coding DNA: TGCAGCGTTGGTGTGGGCAGGACAGATACGCAGTATTTT.

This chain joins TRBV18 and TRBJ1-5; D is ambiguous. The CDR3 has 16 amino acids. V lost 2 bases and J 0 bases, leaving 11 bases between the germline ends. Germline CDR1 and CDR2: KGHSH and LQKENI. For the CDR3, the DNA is TGTGCCAGCTCACCAGGGCAGCTTATTAGCAATCAGCCCCAGCATTTT. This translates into CASSPGQLISNQPQHF.

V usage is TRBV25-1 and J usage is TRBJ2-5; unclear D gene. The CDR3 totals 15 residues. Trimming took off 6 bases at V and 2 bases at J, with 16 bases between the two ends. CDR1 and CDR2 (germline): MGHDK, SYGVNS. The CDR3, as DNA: TGTGCCAGCAGCGACCCCCGGGTGGGACAAGAGACCCAGTACTTC. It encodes CASSDPRVGQETQYF.

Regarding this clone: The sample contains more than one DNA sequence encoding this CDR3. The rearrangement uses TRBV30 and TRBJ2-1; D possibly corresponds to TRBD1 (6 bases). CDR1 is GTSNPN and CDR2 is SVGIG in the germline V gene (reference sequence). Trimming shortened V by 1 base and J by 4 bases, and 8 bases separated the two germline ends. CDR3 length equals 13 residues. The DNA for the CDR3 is TGTGCCTGGAGTGCGGACAGTTACAATGAGCAGTTCTTC. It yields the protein CAWSADSYNEQFF.

The CDR3 protein is CASSQVRQGREQYF. CDR3 coding DNA: TGCGCCAGCAGCCAGGTTCGACAGGGAAGGGAGCAGTACTTC. V is TRBV4-3 and J is TRBJ2-7, with 7 bases lining up with TRBD1. This CDR3 region has 14 residues. In germline, CDR1 is LGHNA, CDR2 YSLEER. J was trimmed by 7 bases and V by 3 bases; bases with no gene match: 9.

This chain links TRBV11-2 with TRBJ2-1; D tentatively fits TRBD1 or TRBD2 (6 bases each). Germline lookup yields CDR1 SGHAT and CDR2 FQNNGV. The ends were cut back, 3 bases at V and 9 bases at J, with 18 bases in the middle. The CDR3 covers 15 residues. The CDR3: CASSFPAQGGGEQFF. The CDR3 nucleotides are TGTGCCAGCAGCTTCCCGGCACAGGGAGGCGGTGAGCAGTTCTTC. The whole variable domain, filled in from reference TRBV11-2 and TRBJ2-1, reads EAGVAQSPRYKIIEKRQSVAFWCNPISGHATLYWYQQILGQGPKLLIQFQNNGVVDDSQLPKDRFSAERLKGVDSTLKIQPAKLEDSAVYLCASSFPAQGGGEQFFGPGTRLTVL.

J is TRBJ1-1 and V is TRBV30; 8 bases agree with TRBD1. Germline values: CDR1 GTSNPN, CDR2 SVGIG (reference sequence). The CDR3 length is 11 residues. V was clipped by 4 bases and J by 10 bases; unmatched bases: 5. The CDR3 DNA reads TGTGCCTGGAACATACAGGGGGGAGCTTTCTTT. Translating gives CAWNIQGGAFF.

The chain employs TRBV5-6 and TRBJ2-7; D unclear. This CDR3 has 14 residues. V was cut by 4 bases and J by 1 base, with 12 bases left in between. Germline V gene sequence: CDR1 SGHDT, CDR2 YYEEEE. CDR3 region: CASSPTIPSYEQYF. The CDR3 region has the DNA TGTGCCAGCAGCCCCACTATTCCTTCCTACGAGCAGTACTTC.

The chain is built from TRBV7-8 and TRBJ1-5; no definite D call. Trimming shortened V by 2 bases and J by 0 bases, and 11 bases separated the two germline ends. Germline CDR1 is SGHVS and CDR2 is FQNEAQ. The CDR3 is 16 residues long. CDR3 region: CASSLLGRRSNQPQHF. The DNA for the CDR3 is TGTGCCAGCAGCTTATTAGGCAGACGTAGCAATCAGCCCCAGCATTTT.

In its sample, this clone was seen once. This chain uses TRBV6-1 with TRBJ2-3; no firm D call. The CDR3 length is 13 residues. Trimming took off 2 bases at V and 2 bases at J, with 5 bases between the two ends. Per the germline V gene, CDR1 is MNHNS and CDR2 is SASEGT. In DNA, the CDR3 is TGTGCCAGCAGTGAATGGCCCACAGATACGCAGTATTTT. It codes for CASSEWPTDTQYF.

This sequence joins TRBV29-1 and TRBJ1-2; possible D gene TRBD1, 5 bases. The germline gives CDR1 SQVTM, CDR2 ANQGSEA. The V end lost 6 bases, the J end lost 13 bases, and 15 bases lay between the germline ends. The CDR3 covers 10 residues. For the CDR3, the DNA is TGCAGCGTAGGGGCCGGAGGCGGCACCTTC. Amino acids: CSVGAGGGTF.

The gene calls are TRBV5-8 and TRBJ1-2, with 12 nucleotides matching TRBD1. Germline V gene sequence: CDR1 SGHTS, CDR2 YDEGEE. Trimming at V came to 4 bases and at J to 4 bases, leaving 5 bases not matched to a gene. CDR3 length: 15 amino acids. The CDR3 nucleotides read TGTGCCAGCAGCGAACCGGGACAGGGGGCCTATGGCTACACCTTC. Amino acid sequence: CASSEPGQGAYGYTF.

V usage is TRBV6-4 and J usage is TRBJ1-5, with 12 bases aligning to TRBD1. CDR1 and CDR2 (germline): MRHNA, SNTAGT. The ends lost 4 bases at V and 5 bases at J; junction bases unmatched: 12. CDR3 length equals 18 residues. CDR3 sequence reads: CASSGLLKGQGAYQPQHF. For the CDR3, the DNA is TGTGCCAGCAGTGGCCTCCTTAAGGGACAGGGGGCATATCAGCCCCAGCATTTT.

CDR3 loop: CASSPRGQGLLRGEKLFF. The DNA of the CDR3 is TGTGCCAGCAGCCCCCGGGGACAGGGGCTCCTCAGAGGGGAAAAACTGTTTTTT. J is TRBJ1-4 and V is TRBV11-3; 10 bases are shared with TRBD1. The CDR3 contains 18 residues. Germline CDR1 SGHNT, CDR2 YENEEA. The trim removed 5 bases at V and 8 bases at J, leaving 17 bases unmatched. The variable domain in full, completed from reference TRBV11-3 and TRBJ1-4, reads EAGVVQSPRYKIIEKKQPVAFWCNPISGHNTLYWYLQNLGQGPELLIRYENEEAVDDSQLPKDRFSAERLKGVDSTLKIQPAELGDSAVYLCASSPRGQGLLRGEKLFFGSGTQLSVL.